The source of this TCR beta chain is a study of T-cell reconstitution after alpha-beta-depleted transplantation in children. It was with unique molecular identifiers that the TCRbeta library was prepared. TCRdb called the PCR reads again in MiXCR, with one record for every CDR3 protein. The repertoire consists of 95,000 to 150,000 distinct CDR3 sequences, with 20% to 25% occurring once and the leading ten covering over 9.5%. Germline assignment: CDR1 DFQATT and CDR2 SNEGSKA (reference sequence). The CDR3 covers 15 residues. The V end lost 0 bases, the J end lost 1 base, and 10 bases lay between the germline ends.

This clonotype was sampled from a male patient between 2 and 10 years old who had a stem cell transplant for chronic granulomatous disease, so the T cells may come from the graft donor. The sample here was PBMCs, mostly from graft donor cells, taken 180 days after TCRalphabeta/CD19-depleted stem cell transplant. The chain recombines TRBV20-1 with TRBJ2-1; possible D gene TRBD2, 6 bases. Here the CDR3 reads CSAREEAGSYNEQFF. The CDR3 bases are TGCAGTGCTAGAGAAGAGGCGGGATCCTACAATGAGCAGTTCTTC.